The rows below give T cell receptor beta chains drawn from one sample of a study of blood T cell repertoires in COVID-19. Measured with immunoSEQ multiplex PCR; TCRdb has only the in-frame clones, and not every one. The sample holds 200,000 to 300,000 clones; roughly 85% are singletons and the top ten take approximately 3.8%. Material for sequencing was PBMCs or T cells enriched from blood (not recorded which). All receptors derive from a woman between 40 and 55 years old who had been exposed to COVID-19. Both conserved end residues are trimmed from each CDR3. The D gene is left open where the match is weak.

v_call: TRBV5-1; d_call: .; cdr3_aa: ASSPTITGELF
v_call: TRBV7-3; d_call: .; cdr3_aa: ASSSRLHSTDTQY
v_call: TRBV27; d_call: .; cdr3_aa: ASRTREGPNTEAF
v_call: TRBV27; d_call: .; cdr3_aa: ASSFPGLNEQF
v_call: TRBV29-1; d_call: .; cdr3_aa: SVDPANYGYT
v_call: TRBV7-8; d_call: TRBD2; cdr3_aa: ASSLAGLAGGYEQF
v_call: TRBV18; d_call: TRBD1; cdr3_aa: ASSPLTGFVGNTEAF
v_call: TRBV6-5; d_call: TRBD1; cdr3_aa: ASRQGDSPLH
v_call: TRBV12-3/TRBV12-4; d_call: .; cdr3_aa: ASSFQGSYGYT
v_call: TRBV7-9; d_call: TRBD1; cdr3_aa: ASSRKPGQGTGELF
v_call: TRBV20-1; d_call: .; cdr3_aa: SARYQGTQY
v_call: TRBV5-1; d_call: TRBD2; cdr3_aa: ASSLTGGAGETQY
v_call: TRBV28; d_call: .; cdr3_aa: ASRPSGGRGNQPQH
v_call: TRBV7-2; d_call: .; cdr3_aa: ASSSTVRDTQY
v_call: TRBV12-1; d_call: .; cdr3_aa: ASSFGRWVRGLLSYGYT
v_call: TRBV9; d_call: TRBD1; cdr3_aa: ASSVSPWGTGGGTEAF
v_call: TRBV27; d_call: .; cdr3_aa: ASSIRGTGPMNTEAF
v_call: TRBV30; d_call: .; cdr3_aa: AWGSGRKSYGYT
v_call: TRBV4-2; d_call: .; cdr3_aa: ASTDTRRNSPLH
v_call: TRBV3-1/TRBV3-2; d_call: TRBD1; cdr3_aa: ASSPLQGVNTEAF
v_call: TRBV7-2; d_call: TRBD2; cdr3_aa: ASSSRLAGFSDTQY
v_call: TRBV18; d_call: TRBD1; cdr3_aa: ASSPPWDRADYT
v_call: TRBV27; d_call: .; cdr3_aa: ASRTAAFNQPQH
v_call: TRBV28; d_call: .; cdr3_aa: ASSFRGAFSYNEQF
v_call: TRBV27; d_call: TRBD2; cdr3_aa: ASSRDYASGANVLT
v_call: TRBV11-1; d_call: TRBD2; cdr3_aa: ASSLEKGGETQY
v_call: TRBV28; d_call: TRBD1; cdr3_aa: ASSRLDRAGDTIY
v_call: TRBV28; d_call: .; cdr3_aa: ASSYRVHYGYT
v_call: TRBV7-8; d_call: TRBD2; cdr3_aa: ASSRLAGGETQY
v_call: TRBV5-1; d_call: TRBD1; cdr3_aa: ASSDDRAETGELF
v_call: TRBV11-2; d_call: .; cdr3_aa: ASSLPGTPAYGYT
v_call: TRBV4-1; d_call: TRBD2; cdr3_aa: ASSQSSQGTSGASQETQY
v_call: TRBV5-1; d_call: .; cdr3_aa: ASSLQSGALIYGYT
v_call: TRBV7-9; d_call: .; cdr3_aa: ASSLGGGLGYNEQF
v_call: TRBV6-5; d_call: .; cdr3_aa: ASTPGANSGNTIY
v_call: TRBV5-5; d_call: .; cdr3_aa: ASSLEDINQPQH
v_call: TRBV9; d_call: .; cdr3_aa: ASSVGGRVPYEQY
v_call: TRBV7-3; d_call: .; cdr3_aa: ASSLSAGDSYEQY
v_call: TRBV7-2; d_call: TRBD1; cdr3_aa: ASSPIGTAGNEQF
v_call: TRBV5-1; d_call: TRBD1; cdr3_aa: ASSRTGFTDTQY